A single sample gave rise to the 28 T cell receptor beta chains below, sequenced in a study of T cell repertoires in cytomegalovirus infection. TCRdb used MiXCR to reprocess the reads, holding one entry per CDR3 protein. In the table there are about 920,000 distinct CDR3 sequences, approximately 31% of which are singletons. These TCRs' antigens remain unknown. The input for sequencing was cultured CD8+ T cells from PBMCs, taken from culture after CMV antigen stimulation. The receptor source for this set is a human donor in good health (CMV status not recorded). Some clones in this sample may be carry-over from other donors' samples.

V gene TRBV15 combines with J gene TRBJ2-1; no clear D. This CDR3 contains 14 residues. Germline loops: CDR1 LNHNV, CDR2 YYDKDF (reference sequence). V was trimmed by 0 bases and J by 4 bases, leaving 7 bases between them. CDR3: CATSRDGSYNEQFF. CDR3 nucleotides: TGTGCCACCAGCAGAGACGGATCGTACAATGAGCAGTTCTTC.

This clonotype was detected only a few times. This sequence joins TRBV6-1 and TRBJ2-7; 9 bases line up with TRBD1. Germline V gene sequence: CDR1 MNHNS, CDR2 SASEGT. After removal of 8 bases from V and 0 bases from J, the junction contained 2 bases not matched to a gene. The CDR3 runs to 13 residues. The CDR3 sequence: CASLGQGSYEQYF. DNA for the CDR3: TGTGCCAGCTTGGGACAGGGCTCCTACGAGCAGTACTTC.

Ten or more counts support this clonotype. CDR3 residues: CASSLGLAIGGEKLFF. In DNA, the CDR3 is TGTGCCAGCAGCTTAGGTCTGGCAATAGGGGGTGAAAAACTGTTTTTT. The chain combines TRBV7-2 with TRBJ1-4; D perhaps matches TRBD1 (6 bases). V was shortened by 1 base and J by 7 bases, with 16 bases between the two germline ends. The CDR3 has 16 residues. Germline CDR1 reads SGHTA; CDR2 reads FQGNSA.

The J gene is TRBJ1-5, the V gene TRBV7-6; unclear D gene. Germline loops: CDR1 SGHVS, CDR2 FNYEAQ. The CDR3 spans 14 residues. V was trimmed by 4 bases and J by 2 bases, leaving 9 bases between them. CDR3 sequence (DNA): TGTGCCAGCAGCTCCTTGGAGGGCAATCAGCCCCAGCATTTT. Encoded protein: CASSSLEGNQPQHF.

The chain recombines TRBV27 with TRBJ1-5; D call uncertain. The germline V and J ends were trimmed by 10 bases and 4 bases, with 14 bases remaining between them. The CDR3 has 13 amino acids. Germline CDR1 reads MNHEY; CDR2 reads SMNVEV (reference sequence). CDR3 loop: CAIKDGPNQPQHF. Written as DNA, the CDR3 is TGTGCCATAAAGGATGGTCCGAATCAGCCCCAGCATTTT.

This chain connects TRBV5-6 to TRBJ2-7, with 9 bases matching TRBD1. Unmatched junction bases numbered 7, after V lost 4 bases and J lost 5 bases. Per germline, CDR1 SGHDT and CDR2 YYEEEE. This CDR3 has 14 residues. The CDR3, as DNA: TGTGCCAGCAGCCTCGGGACAGGGTTCAACGAGCAGTACGTC. This gives the protein CASSLGTGFNEQYV.

In its sample, this clonotype was seen once. This chain links TRBV4-3 with TRBJ2-1; 7 bases match TRBD1. J gave up 5 bases and V 5 bases, and 9 bases lay outside the gene matches. This CDR3 has 15 residues. CDR1 LGHNA and CDR2 YSLEER come from the germline V gene. DNA for the CDR3: TGCGCCAGCAGCAACAGGGGCGCCTATGACAATGAGCAGTTCTTC. It encodes CASSNRGAYDNEQFF.

This clonotype showed up just once. The CDR3 sequence: CASSQAYGSRELFF. CDR3 DNA sequence: TGTGCCAGCAGCCAAGCGTACGGATCCAGGGAGCTGTTTTTT. This rearrangement joins TRBV14 to TRBJ2-2, with unresolved D. V was trimmed by 1 base and J by 9 bases, leaving 12 bases between them. The V gene's germline CDR1 is SGHDN and CDR2 FVKESK. The CDR3 is 14 residues long.

The rearrangement joins TRBV5-1 to TRBJ1-6; maybe TRBD1 (5 bases). This CDR3 has 15 residues. Per the germline V gene, CDR1 is SGHRS and CDR2 is YFSETQ. Deletions cut 4 bases from V and 9 bases from J, with 17 bases between. CDR3 coding DNA: TGCGCCAGCAGCCCCCGGGAGTTAGGGGCTTCACCCCTCCACTTT. It translates to CASSPRELGASPLHF.

The chain recombines TRBV5-1 with TRBJ2-2; 14 bases agree with TRBD2. Trimming removed 1 base from V and 7 bases from J; junction bases left unmatched: 6. The length of the CDR3 is 17 residues. Germline values: CDR1 SGHRS, CDR2 YFSETQ. This chain's CDR3 is CASSLPGLAGEGGELFF. The CDR3 bases are TGCGCCAGCAGCTTGCCGGGACTAGCGGGAGAAGGCGGGGAGCTGTTTTTT.

The chain couples TRBV19 to TRBJ2-1; TRBD2 matches at 7 bases. V shed 4 bases and J 7 bases; nucleotides not matched to a gene: 7. Germline assignment: CDR1 LNHDA and CDR2 SQIVND (reference sequence). CDR3 length equals 14 residues. The CDR3 DNA is TGTGCCAGTAGTACAGGACTAGAATCGAATGAGCAGTTCTTC. Translated, it gives CASSTGLESNEQFF.

A note on this clonotype: One end of the junction fails to match germline, which may point to a read error. For the CDR3, the DNA is TGTGCCAGCAGCAGGACAGGGGTGAACACCGGGGAGCTGTTCTTT. Protein sequence: CASSRTGVNTGELFF. The chain combines TRBV9 with TRBJ2-2; 9 bases line up with TRBD1. Germline lookup yields CDR1 SGDLS and CDR2 YYNGEE. The CDR3 spans 15 residues.

The rearrangement joins TRBV7-9 to TRBJ1-6, with unresolved D. Trimming stripped 0 bases from V and 2 bases from J, with 8 bases between. Germline CDR1 reads SEHNR; CDR2 reads FQNEAQ (reference sequence). This CDR3 is built from 16 residues. This CDR3 reads CASSLAADPYNSPLHF. The CDR3, as DNA: TGTGCCAGCAGCTTAGCGGCGGACCCCTATAATTCACCCCTCCACTTT. Drawing the rest from reference TRBV7-9 and TRBJ1-6, the complete variable domain is DTGVSQNPRHKITKRGQNVTFRCDPISEHNRLYWYRQTLGQGPEFLTYFQNEAQLEKSRLLSDRFSAERPKGSFSTLEIQRTEQGDSAMYLCASSLAADPYNSPLHFGNGTRLTVT.

This clonotype was counted many times. The V call is TRBV5-4, the J call TRBJ1-2; D might be TRBD1 (5 bases). The CDR3 is made up of 14 amino acids. Per germline, CDR1 SGHNT and CDR2 YYREEE (reference sequence). Trimming took 1 base from V and 5 from J, leaving 12 bases between them. This CDR3 reads CASSLRGAHYGYTF. The CDR3 DNA reads TGTGCCAGCAGCTTGCGAGGGGCTCATTATGGCTACACCTTC.

This clonotype was observed a few times. The CDR3: CASSSYALAPNYGYTF. The CDR3 nucleotides are TGTGCCAGCAGCTCATACGCATTAGCCCCGAACTATGGCTACACCTTC. The V and J genes are TRBV7-8 and TRBJ1-2, with unresolved D. With 4 bases removed from V and 2 bases from J, the gap between germline ends came to 17 bases. The CDR3 has 16 amino acids. Germline assignment: CDR1 SGHVS and CDR2 FQNEAQ.

V usage is TRBV12-3 or TRBV12-4 and J usage is TRBJ2-1, with 7 bases fitting TRBD2. Trimming removed 6 bases from V and 6 bases from J; junction bases left unmatched: 8. The CDR3 is 14 amino acids. The CDR3 region has the DNA TGTGCCAGCAGCCCAAGCGGGGAGGGCAATGAGCAGTTCTTC. Translation: CASSPSGEGNEQFF.

This clonotype was counted only a few times. Here the CDR3 reads CASTRLVFGGTEAFF. CDR3 nucleotides: TGTGCCAGCACCCGCCTCGTCTTCGGGGGTACTGAAGCTTTCTTT. The chain is built from TRBV6-1 and TRBJ1-1; a weak D match, TRBD1 (5 bases). CDR3 size: 15 residues. Germline V CDR1 and CDR2: MNHNS, SASEGT. Trimming cost V 7 bases and J 5 bases, with 20 bases left between them.

The chain couples TRBV6-6 to TRBJ1-2, with no clear D. V lost 8 bases, J lost 4 bases, and 14 bases lay in between. CDR3 length equals 13 residues. Germline-derived CDR1 and CDR2 are MNHNY and SVGAGI (reference sequence). CDR3 nucleotide sequence: TGTGCCAGCGGGAGCCCGGGTGGCTATGGCTACACCTTC. This encodes CASGSPGGYGYTF.

The chain joins TRBV7-9 to TRBJ2-1, with TRBD2 matching 9 bases. With 2 bases clipped from V and 6 bases from J, the junction kept 5 bases outside the gene matches. The CDR3 runs to 15 residues. CDR1 SEHNR and CDR2 FQNEAQ come from the germline V gene (reference sequence). CDR3: CASSLPAGGRNEQFF. For the CDR3, the DNA is TGTGCCAGCAGCTTACCAGCGGGGGGACGCAATGAGCAGTTCTTC.

J is TRBJ2-7 and V is TRBV7-9; D remains ambiguous. The CDR3 length is 14 residues. V lost 8 bases and J 5 bases, leaving 19 bases between the germline ends. Germline lookup yields CDR1 SEHNR and CDR2 FQNEAQ (reference sequence). CDR3 sequence reads: CASLPALNAHEQYF. DNA for the CDR3: TGTGCCAGCCTTCCGGCCCTCAACGCCCACGAGCAGTACTTC.

V usage is TRBV5-6 and J usage is TRBJ1-1; 9 nucleotides agree with TRBD1. From germline, CDR1 is SGHDT and CDR2 YYEEEE. V lost 2 bases, J lost 8 bases, and 7 bases stayed unmatched. The CDR3 runs to 14 residues. CDR3 coding DNA: TGTGCCAGCAGCTTACGGACAGGGGATCAAGAAGCTTTCTTT. This encodes CASSLRTGDQEAFF.

The V call is TRBV7-8, the J call TRBJ1-2; 7 bases agree with TRBD1. Germline assignment: CDR1 SGHVS and CDR2 FQNEAQ. Trimming cost V 1 base and J 1 base; bases outside gene matches: 6. The CDR3 runs 16 residues. CDR3 nucleotides: TGTGCCAGCAGCTTAGGGGTCGGACAGGATAACTATGGCTACACCTTC. Translating gives CASSLGVGQDNYGYTF.

The V and J genes are TRBV19 and TRBJ1-4, with a tentative D call TRBD1 (5 bases). This CDR3 has 14 residues. Germline loops: CDR1 LNHDA, CDR2 SQIVND (reference sequence). V shed 8 bases and J shed 6 bases, with 16 bases lying between them. As DNA, the CDR3 is TGTGCCAGTGGAGGGGCCTTGGGGGATGAAAAACTGTTTTTT. It specifies CASGGALGDEKLFF.

V is TRBV7-6 and J is TRBJ1-5; D is uncertain. Germline CDR1 and CDR2: SGHVS and FNYEAQ. Trimming removed 1 base from V and 7 bases from J, with 11 bases in between. CDR3 length equals 14 residues. The CDR3 reads CASSLGMGGQPQHF. CDR3 coding DNA: TGTGCCAGCAGCTTAGGTATGGGCGGCCAGCCCCAGCATTTT.

The chain joins TRBV6-6 to TRBJ1-2, with 9 positions matching TRBD1. This CDR3 has 15 amino acids. The ends lost 4 bases at V and 6 bases at J; junction bases unmatched: 9. Germline-derived CDR1 and CDR2 are MNHNY and SVGAGI (reference sequence). In nucleotides, the CDR3 is TGTGCCAGCAGTTTCCCCGGGACAGGGACGGATGGCTACACCTTC. This sequence encodes CASSFPGTGTDGYTF.

This clonotype was detected only a few times. This chain connects TRBV10-1 to TRBJ2-4; tentative D call: TRBD1 (7 bases). CDR1 is WNHNN, CDR2 SYGVQD, per germline (reference sequence). CDR3 size: 15 residues. The V end lost 6 bases, the J end lost 0 bases, and 12 bases lay between the germline ends. CDR3 residues: CASRRQGLAKNIQYF. The CDR3 coding sequence is TGCGCCAGCAGAAGACAGGGACTAGCCAAAAACATTCAGTACTTC.

The chain carries TRBV12-3 or TRBV12-4 and TRBJ2-1; D is uncertain. CDR3 length: 16 residues. Trimming removed 2 bases from V and 4 bases from J, with 15 bases in between. The CDR3 DNA reads as TGTGCCAGCAGTTTAAATTTGGGGTCTCCATACAATGAGCAGTTCTTC. This translates into CASSLNLGSPYNEQFF.

The chain uses TRBV7-3 and TRBJ1-2, with D perhaps matching TRBD1 (5 bases). The V gene's germline CDR1 is SGHTA and CDR2 FQGTGA. The CDR3 loop spans 16 amino acids. Trimming took off 2 bases at V and 6 bases at J, with 19 bases between the two ends. The CDR3 sequence is CASSLGGPPTRNGYTF. The DNA of the CDR3 is TGTGCCAGCAGCTTAGGGGGACCACCCACGAGAAATGGCTACACCTTC.